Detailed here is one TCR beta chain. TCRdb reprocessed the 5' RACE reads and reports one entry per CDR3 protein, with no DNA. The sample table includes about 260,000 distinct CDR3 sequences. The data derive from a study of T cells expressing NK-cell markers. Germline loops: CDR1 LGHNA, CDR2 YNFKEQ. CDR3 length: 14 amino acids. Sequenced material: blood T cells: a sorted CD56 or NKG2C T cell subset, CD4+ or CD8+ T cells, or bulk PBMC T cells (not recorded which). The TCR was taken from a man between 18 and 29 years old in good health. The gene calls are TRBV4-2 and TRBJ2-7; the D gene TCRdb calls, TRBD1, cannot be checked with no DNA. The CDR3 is CASSPGGGREVPYF.